A single T cell receptor beta chain is shown here with its context. Its antigen is unidentified. This entry belongs to a study of CD4 T cells in relation to SARS-CoV-2 and coronaviruses. Whole-study findings and limits: Compared with monoreactive clones, crossreactive clones showed significantly weaker SARS-CoV-2 expansion.

Produced via immunoSEQ multiplex PCR; TCRdb's table is partial and in-frame only. Of about 21,000 clones in the sample, 78% are singletons; the top ten hold roughly a sixth. Trimming took 3 bases from V and 5 from J; bases not matched to a gene: 4. The CDR3 loop spans 13 amino acids. Germline V gene lookup returns CDR1 SQVTM and CDR2 ANQGSEA. CD4+ T cells from unexposed donors were obtained before the COVID-19 pandemic (2011-2018). Isolation of CD4+ T cells took place after 10 days in culture. Unexposed-donor CD4+ T cells were probed with SARS-CoV-2 S/N and four cold-coronavirus spikes, cells permitting. PBMCs were plated at roughly 2 million per well in IL-2-containing medium.

J is TRBJ2-3 and V is TRBV29-1; 8 bases line up with TRBD1. Sequencing input: CD4+ T cells from PBMCs, cultured in vitro. This receptor was obtained from a human donor in good health. The CDR3 region is CSVDQGAGDTQYF. In nucleotides, the CDR3 is TGCAGCGTTGACCAGGGGGCGGGAGATACGCAGTATTTT.